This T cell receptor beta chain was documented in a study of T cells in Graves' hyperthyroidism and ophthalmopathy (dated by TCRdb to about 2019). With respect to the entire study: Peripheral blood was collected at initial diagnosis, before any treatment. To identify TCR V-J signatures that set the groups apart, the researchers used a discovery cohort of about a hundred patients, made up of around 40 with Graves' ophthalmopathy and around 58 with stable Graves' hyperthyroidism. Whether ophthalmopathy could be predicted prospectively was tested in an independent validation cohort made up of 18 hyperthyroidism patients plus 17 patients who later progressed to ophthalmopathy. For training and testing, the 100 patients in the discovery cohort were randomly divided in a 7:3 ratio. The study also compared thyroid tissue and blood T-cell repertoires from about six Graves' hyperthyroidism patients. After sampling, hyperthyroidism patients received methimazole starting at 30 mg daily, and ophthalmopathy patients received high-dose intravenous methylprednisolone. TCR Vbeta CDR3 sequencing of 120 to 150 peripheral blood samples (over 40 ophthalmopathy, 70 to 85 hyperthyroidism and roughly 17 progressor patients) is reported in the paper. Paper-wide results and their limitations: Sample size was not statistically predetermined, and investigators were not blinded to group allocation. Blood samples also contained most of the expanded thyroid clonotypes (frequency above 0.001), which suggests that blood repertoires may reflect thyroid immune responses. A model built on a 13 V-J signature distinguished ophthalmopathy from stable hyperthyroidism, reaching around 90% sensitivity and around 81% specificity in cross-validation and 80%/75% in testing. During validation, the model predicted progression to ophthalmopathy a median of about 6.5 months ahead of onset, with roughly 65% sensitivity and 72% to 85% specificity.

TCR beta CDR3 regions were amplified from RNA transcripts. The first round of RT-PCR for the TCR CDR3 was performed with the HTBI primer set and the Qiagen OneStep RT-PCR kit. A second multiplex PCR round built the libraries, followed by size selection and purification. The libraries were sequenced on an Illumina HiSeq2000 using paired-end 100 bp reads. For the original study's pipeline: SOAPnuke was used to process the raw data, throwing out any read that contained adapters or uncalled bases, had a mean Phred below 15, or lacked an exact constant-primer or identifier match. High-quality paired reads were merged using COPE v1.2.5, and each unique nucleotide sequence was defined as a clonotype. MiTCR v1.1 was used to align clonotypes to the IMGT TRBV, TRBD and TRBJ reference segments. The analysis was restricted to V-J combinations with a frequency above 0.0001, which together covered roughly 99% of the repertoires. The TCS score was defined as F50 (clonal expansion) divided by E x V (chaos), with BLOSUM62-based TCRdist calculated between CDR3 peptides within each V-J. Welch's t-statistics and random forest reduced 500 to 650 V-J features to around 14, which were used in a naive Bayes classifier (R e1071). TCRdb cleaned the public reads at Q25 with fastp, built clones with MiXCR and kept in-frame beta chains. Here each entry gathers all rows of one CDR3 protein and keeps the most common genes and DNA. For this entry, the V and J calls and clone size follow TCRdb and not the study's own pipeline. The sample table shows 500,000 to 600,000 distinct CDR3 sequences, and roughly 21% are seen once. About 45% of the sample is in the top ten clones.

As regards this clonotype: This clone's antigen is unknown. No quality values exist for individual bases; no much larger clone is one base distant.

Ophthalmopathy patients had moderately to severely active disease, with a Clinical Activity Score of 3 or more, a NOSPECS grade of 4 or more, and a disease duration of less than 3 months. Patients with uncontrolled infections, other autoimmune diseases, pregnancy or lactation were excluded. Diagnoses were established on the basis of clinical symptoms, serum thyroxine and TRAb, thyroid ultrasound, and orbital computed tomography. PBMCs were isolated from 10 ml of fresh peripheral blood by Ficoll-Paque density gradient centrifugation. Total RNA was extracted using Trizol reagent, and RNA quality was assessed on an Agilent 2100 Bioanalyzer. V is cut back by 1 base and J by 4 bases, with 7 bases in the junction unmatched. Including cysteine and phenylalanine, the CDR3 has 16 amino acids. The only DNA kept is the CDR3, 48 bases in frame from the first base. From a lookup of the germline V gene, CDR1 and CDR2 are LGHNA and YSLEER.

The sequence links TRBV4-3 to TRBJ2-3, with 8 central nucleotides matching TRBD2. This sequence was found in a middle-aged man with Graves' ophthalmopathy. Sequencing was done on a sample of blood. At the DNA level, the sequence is TGCGCCAGCAGCCAAGGTGGCGGGAGGAGGGCAGATACGCAGTATTTT. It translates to CASSQGGGRRADTQYF.